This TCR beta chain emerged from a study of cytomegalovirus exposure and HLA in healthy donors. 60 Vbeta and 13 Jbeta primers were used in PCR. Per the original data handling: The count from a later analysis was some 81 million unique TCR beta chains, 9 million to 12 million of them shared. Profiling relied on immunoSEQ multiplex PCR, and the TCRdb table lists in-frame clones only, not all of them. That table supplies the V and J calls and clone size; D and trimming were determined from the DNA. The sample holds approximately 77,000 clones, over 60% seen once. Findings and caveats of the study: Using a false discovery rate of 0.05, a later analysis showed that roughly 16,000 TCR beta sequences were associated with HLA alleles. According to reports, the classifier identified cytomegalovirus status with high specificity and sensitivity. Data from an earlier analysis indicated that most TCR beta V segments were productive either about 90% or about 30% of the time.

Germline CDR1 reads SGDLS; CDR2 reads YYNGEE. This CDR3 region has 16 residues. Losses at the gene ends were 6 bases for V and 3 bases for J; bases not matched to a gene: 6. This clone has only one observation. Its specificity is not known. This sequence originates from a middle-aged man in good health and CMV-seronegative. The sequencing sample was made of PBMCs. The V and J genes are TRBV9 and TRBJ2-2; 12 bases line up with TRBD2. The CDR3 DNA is TGTGCCAGCACTCCTAGCGGGAGGGCCGACACCGGGGAGCTGTTTTTT. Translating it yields CASTPSGRADTGELFF.